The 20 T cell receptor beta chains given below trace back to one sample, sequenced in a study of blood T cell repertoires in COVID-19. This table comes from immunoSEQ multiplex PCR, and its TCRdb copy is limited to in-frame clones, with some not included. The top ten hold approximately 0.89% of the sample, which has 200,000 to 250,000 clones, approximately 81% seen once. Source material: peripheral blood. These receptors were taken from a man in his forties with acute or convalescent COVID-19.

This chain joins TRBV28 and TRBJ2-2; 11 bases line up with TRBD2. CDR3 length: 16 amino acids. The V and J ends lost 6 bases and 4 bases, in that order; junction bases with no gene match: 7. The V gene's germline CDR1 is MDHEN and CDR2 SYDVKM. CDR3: CASSLVAGGSTGELFF. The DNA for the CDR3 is TGTGCCAGCAGCTTAGTAGCGGGGGGGAGCACCGGGGAGCTGTTTTTT.

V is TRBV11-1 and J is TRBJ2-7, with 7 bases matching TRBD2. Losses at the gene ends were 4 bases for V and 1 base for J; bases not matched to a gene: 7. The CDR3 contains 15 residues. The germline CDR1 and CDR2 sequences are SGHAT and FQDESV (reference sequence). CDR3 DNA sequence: TGTGCCAGCAGCTCAGCCGGGGGGTCATCCTACGAGCAGTACTTC. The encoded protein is CASSSAGGSSYEQYF.

The chain's CDR3 is CASSQTGQGRGTDTQYF. CDR3 bases: TGCGCCAGCAGCCAAACCGGTCAGGGGCGGGGCACAGATACGCAGTATTTT. The genes are TRBV4-1 and TRBJ2-3; perhaps TRBD1 as D (6 bases). The CDR3 consists of 17 residues. Germline values: CDR1 MGHRA, CDR2 YSYEKL. Trimming stripped 2 bases from V and 1 base from J, with 16 bases between.

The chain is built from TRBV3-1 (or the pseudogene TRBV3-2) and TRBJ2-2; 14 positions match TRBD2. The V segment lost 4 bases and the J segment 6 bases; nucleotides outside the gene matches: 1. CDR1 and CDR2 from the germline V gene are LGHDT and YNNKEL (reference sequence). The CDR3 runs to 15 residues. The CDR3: CASSRGLAGAGELFF. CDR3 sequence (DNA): TGTGCCAGCAGCCGGGGACTAGCGGGGGCCGGGGAGCTGTTTTTT.

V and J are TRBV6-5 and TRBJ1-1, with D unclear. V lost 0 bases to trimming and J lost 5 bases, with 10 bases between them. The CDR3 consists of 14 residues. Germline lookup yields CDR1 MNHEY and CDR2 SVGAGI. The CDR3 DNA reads TGTGCCAGCAGTTACTCGTTGGGCAATACTGAAGCTTTCTTT. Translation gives CASSYSLGNTEAFF.

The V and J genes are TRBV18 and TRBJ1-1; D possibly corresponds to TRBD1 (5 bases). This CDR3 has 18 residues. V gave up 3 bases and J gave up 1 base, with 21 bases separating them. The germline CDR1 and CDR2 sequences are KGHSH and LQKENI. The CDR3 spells CASSPSDSGARKNTEAFF. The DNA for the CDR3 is TGTGCCAGCTCACCTTCCGACAGCGGGGCTCGAAAGAACACTGAAGCTTTCTTT.

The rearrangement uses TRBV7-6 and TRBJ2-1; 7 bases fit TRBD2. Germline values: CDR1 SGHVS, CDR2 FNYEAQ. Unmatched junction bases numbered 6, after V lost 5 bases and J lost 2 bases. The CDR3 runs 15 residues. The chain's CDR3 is CASSGGGTTYNEQFF. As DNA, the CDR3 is TGTGCCAGCAGCGGCGGGGGAACCACCTACAATGAGCAGTTCTTC.

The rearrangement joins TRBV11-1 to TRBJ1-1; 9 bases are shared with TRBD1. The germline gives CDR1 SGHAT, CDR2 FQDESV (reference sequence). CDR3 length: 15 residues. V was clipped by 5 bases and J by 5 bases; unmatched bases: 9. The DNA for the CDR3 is TGTGCCAGCAGCACCCGGGACAGGGCATCAACTGAAGCTTTCTTT. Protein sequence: CASSTRDRASTEAFF.

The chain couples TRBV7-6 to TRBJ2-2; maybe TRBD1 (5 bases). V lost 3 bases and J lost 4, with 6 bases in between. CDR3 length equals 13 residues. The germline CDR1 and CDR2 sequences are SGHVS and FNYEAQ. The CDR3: CASSFTGTGELFF. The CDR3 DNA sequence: TGTGCCAGCAGCTTTACAGGCACCGGGGAGCTGTTTTTT.

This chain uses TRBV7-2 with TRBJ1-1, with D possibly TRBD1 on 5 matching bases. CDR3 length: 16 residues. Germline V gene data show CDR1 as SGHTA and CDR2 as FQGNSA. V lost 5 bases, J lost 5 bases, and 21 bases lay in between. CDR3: CASSPAGRSVETEAFF. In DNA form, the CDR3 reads TGTGCCAGCAGCCCCGCAGGGCGCTCAGTTGAGACTGAAGCTTTCTTT.

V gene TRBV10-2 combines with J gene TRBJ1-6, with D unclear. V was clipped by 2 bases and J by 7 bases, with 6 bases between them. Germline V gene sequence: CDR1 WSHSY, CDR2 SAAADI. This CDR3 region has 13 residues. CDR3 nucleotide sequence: TGCGCCAGCAGTGAGAAACACAATTCACCCCTCCACTTT. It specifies CASSEKHNSPLHF.

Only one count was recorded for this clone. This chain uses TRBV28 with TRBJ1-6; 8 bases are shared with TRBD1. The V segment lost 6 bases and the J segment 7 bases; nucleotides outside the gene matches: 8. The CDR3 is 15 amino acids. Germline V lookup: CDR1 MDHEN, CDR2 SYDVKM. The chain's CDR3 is CASRPGQGLNSPLHF. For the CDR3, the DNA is TGTGCCAGCAGACCAGGACAGGGACTGAATTCACCCCTCCACTTT.

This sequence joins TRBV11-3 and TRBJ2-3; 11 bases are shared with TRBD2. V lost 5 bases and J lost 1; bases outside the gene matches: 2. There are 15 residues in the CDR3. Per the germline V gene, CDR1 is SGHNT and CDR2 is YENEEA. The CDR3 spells CASSPTSGGTDTQYF. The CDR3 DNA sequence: TGTGCCAGCAGCCCGACTAGCGGGGGCACAGATACGCAGTATTTT.

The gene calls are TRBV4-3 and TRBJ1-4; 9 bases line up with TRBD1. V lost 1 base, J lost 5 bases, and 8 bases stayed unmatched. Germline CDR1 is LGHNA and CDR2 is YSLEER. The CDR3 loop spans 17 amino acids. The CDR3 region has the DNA TGCGCCAGCAGCCAAGTTCCCCCGGGACAGGGCAATGAAAAACTGTTTTTT. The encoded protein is CASSQVPPGQGNEKLFF.

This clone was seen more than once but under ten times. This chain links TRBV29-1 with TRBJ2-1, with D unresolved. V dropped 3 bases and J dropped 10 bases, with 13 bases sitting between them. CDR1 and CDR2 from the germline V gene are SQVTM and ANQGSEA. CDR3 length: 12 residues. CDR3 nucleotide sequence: TGCAGCGTTGATCGAACCTCTAGGGAGCAGTTCTTC. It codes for CSVDRTSREQFF.

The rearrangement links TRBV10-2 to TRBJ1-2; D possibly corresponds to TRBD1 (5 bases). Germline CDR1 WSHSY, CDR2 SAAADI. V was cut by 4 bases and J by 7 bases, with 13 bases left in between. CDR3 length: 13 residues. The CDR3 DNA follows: TGCGCCAGCAGTGGCGGGGTCGGGACTGGCTACACCTTC. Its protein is CASSGGVGTGYTF.

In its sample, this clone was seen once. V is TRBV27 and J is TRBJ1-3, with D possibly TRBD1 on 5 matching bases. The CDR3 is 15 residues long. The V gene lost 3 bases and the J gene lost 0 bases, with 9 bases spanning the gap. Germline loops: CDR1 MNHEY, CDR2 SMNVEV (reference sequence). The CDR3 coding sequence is TGTGCCAGCAGTTTTAGGGGCCCCTCTGGAAACACCATATATTTT. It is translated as CASSFRGPSGNTIYF.

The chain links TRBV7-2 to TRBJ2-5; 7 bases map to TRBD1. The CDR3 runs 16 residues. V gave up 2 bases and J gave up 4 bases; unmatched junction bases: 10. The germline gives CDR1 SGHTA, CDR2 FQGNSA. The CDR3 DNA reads TGTGCCAGCAGCTTACTCGGGCAGGGGGTCACAGAGACCCAGTACTTC. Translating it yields CASSLLGQGVTETQYF.

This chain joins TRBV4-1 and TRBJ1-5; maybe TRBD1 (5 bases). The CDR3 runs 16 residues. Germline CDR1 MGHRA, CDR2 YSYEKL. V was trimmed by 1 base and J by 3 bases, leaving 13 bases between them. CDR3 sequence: CASSQGWGVLNQPQHF. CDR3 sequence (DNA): TGCGCCAGCAGCCAAGGGTGGGGGGTTCTCAATCAGCCCCAGCATTTT.

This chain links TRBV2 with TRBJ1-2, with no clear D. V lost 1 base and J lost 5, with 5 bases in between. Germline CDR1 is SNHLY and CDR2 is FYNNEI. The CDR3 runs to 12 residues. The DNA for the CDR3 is TGTGCCAGCAGTGAAGGGCTTTATGGCTACACCTTC. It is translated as CASSEGLYGYTF. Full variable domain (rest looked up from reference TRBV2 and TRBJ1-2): EPEVTQTPSHQVTQMGQEVILRCVPISNHLYFYWYRQILGQKVEFLVSFYNNEISEKSEIFDDQFSVERPDGSNFTLKIRSTKLEDSAMYFCASSEGLYGYTFGSGTRLTVV.